The 12 T cell receptor beta chains presented below share a single source sample, sequenced in a study of blood T cells in healthy people across ages (dated by TCRdb to 2013 to 2016). The library was built by means of 5' RACE. Sequencing instrument: Illumina HiSeq 2500. A second PCR of roughly 7 to 11 cycles was performed with a sample-barcoded 5' primer and a J-beta primer mix. TCRdb reworked the public reads: Q25 trimming with fastp, MiXCR clone assembly, productive beta chains retained. Every entry covers one CDR3 protein and lists the most common genes and DNA from its rows. A total of around 500,000 distinct CDR3 sequences appear in this sample, roughly 48% of them only once. The ten largest clones add up to 20% to 25% of the sample. Sequencing was performed on blood. These receptors all come from an elderly man in good health.

The chain employs TRBV20-1 and TRBJ1-1; D gene uncertain. The CDR3 covers 11 residues. V lost 5 bases to trimming and J lost 2 bases, with 6 bases between them. The germline CDR1 and CDR2 sequences are DFQATT and SNEGSKA (reference sequence). CDR3 coding DNA: TGCAGTGCTCAGGATAACACTGAAGCTTTCTTT. It specifies CSAQDNTEAFF.

The genes are TRBV18 and TRBJ2-3; 11 bases are a match to TRBD2. CDR3 length: 15 residues. Germline CDR1 KGHSH, CDR2 LQKENI. V was clipped by 4 bases and J by 6 bases; unmatched bases: 6. The CDR3 nucleotides read TGTGCCAGCTCACAGACTAGCGGGGTTGATGATACGCAGTATTTT. It translates to CASSQTSGVDDTQYF.

Remarks on this clonotype: At one of its ends the junction is not consistent with the germline gene, which may arise from a read error. The chain links TRBV5-1 to TRBJ2-1, with D uncertain. The V gene's germline CDR1 is SGHRS and CDR2 YFSETQ. This CDR3 spans 17 amino acids. The CDR3 DNA reads TGCGCCAGCAGCTTGGAAACCGGTTTTAGCTCCTACAAAGAGCAGTTCTTC. Translated: CASSLETGFSSYKEQFF.

This clonotype was found a few times. The chain links TRBV20-1 to TRBJ2-3; D is ambiguous. This CDR3 is 14 amino acids long. The germline V and J ends were trimmed by 6 bases and 0 bases, with 13 bases remaining between them. CDR1 and CDR2 (germline): DFQATT, SNEGSKA (reference sequence). CDR3 DNA: TGCAGTGCAACAGACACACTTAGCACAGATACGCAGTATTTT. This sequence encodes CSATDTLSTDTQYF.

The rearrangement links TRBV12-5 to TRBJ2-4; no clear D. The J call is uncertain, as TRBJ2-7 better fits the DNA end. In germline, CDR1 is LGHNT, CDR2 FRNRAP. CDR3 length equals 17 residues. CDR3 loop: CASGLVSTPSLTYEQYF. The DNA for the CDR3 is TGTGCTAGTGGTTTGGTCTCGACCCCGAGCCTTACCTACGAGCAGTACTTC.

This clonotype has at least ten counts. The rearrangement uses TRBV6-5 and TRBJ2-1; 8 bases agree with TRBD1. Germline CDR1 reads MNHEY; CDR2 reads SVGAGI. This CDR3 contains 17 residues. Trimming took 4 bases from V and 5 from J; bases not matched to a gene: 13. The CDR3 sequence is CASSSLWLGQENNEQFF. The CDR3 DNA is TGTGCCAGCAGTTCCCTCTGGCTGGGACAGGAAAACAATGAGCAGTTCTTC.

This chain joins TRBV6-5 and TRBJ2-7, with 9 bases aligning to TRBD1. Per the germline V gene, CDR1 is MNHEY and CDR2 is SVGAGI. V was pared by 0 bases and J by 5 bases, with 5 bases of the junction left unmatched. This CDR3 has 15 amino acids. The DNA of the CDR3 is TGTGCCAGCAGTTACTCGAGGGACAGGGCGGACGAGCAGTACTTC. Translation gives CASSYSRDRADEQYF.

This clonotype has a handful of counts. The gene calls are TRBV12-3 or TRBV12-4 and TRBJ1-1; D call uncertain. The CDR3 loop spans 11 amino acids. V shed 4 bases and J shed 6 bases, with 6 bases lying between them. CDR3: CASSWASEAFF. The DNA for the CDR3 is TGTGCCAGCAGTTGGGCATCTGAAGCTTTCTTT.

This chain uses TRBV12-3 or TRBV12-4 with TRBJ2-3; D not resolved. The V end lost 6 bases, the J end lost 2 bases, and 9 bases lay between the germline ends. The CDR3 is made up of 13 amino acids. CDR3 protein: CASSIPNTDTQYF. In DNA form, the CDR3 reads TGTGCCAGCAGCATACCTAACACAGATACGCAGTATTTT.

This clonotype was detected ten times or more. This rearrangement joins TRBV6-6 to TRBJ1-4; weak D call: TRBD1 (5 bases). Germline CDR1 is MNHNY and CDR2 is SVGAGI (reference sequence). This CDR3 contains 17 residues. Trimming removed 1 base at V and 6 bases at J, with 18 bases between. CDR3 bases: TGTGCCAGCAGTTACTTGCCGGGACCCCTAGATCATGAAAAACTGTTTTTT. It is translated as CASSYLPGPLDHEKLFF.

This rearrangement joins TRBV20-1 to TRBJ2-1, with 8 bases fitting TRBD2. The DNA end is more similar to TRBJ2-7, so the J call may be wrong. Germline V lookup: CDR1 DFQATT, CDR2 SNEGSKA (reference sequence). The CDR3 covers 15 residues. In DNA form, the CDR3 reads TGCAGTGCTAGTACGGCTAGCGGGTCCTACAATGAGCAGTACTTC. This codes for CSASTASGSYNEQYF.

Written as DNA, the CDR3 is TGTGCTAGTGCCCTCATGGGGGAGGGCGAGCAGTACTTC. It codes for CASALMGEGEQYF. The chain is built from TRBV12-5 and TRBJ2-5; 7 positions match TRBD2. The J call is doubtful: the DNA matches TRBJ2-7 better. The CDR3 contains 13 residues. Germline V CDR1 and CDR2: LGHNT, FRNRAP.